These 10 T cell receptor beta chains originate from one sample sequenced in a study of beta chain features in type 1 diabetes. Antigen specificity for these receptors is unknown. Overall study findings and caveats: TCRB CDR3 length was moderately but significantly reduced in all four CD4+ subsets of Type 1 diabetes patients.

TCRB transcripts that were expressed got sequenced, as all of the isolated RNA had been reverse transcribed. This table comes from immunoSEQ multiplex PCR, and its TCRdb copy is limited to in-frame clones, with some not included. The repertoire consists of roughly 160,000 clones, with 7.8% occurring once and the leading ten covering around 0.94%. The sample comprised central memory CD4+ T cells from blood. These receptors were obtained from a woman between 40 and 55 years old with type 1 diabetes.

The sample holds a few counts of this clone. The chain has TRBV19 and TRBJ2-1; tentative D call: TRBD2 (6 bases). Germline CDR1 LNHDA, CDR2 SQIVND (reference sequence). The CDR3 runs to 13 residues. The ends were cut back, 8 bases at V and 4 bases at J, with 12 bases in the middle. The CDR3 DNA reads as TGTGCCAGTGTGGGAGGCGCTTACAATGAGCAGTTCTTC. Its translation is CASVGGAYNEQFF.

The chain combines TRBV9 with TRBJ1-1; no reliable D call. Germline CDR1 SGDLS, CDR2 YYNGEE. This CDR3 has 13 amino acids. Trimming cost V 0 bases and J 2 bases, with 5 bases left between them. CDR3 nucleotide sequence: TGTGCCAGCAGCGTAGATCAAAACACTGAAGCTTTCTTT. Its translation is CASSVDQNTEAFF.

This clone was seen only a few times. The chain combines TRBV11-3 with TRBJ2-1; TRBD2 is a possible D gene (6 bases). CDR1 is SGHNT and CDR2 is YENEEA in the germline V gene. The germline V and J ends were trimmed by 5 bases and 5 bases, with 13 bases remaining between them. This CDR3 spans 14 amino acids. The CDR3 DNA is TGTGCCAGCAGCCCCCGGACTACGGACAATGAGCAGTTCTTC. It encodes CASSPRTTDNEQFF.

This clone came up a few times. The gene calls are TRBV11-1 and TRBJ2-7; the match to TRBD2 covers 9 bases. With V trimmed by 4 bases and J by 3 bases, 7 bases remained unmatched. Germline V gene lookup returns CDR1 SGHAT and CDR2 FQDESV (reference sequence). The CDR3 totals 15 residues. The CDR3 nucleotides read TGTGCCAGCAGCTATCGGACTAGCGACTACTACGAGCAGTACTTC. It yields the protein CASSYRTSDYYEQYF.

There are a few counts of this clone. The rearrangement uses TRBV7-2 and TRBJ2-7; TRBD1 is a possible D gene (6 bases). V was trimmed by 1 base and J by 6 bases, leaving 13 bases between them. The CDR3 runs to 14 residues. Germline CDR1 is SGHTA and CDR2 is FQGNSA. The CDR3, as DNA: TGTGCCAGCAGCTTAGGCGACAGGACTGGCGAGCAGTACTTC. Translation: CASSLGDRTGEQYF.

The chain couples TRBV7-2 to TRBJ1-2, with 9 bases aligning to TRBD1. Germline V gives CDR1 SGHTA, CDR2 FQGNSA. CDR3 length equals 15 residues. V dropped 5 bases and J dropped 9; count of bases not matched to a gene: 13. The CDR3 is CASSTSGTGIASYTF. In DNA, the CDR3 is TGTGCCAGCAGCACATCCGGGACAGGGATTGCTAGCTACACCTTC.

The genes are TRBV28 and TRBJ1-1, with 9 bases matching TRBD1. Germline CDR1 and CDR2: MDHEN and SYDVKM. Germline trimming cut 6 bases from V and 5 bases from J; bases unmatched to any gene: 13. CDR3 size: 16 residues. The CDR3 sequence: CASRSPNRGRSTEAFF. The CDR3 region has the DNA TGTGCCAGCAGGAGTCCGAACAGGGGGCGGAGTACTGAAGCTTTCTTT.

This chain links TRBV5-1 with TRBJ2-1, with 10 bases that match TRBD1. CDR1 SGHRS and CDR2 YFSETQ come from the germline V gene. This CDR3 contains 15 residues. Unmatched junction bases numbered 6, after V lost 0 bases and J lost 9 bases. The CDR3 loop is CASSLAKDRGSEQFF. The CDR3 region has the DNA TGCGCCAGCAGCTTGGCCAAGGACAGGGGGAGTGAGCAGTTCTTC.

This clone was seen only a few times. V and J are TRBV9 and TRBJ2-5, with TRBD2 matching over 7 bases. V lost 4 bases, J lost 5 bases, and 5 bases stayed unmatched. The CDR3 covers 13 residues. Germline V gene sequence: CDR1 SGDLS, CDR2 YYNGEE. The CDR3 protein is CASSNGEGETQYF. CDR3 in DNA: TGTGCCAGCAGCAACGGGGAGGGGGAGACCCAGTACTTC. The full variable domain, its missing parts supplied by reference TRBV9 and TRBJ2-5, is DSGVTQTPKHLITATGQRVTLRCSPRSGDLSVYWYQQSLDQGLQFLIQYYNGEERAKGNILERFSAQQFPDLHSELNLSSLELGDSALYFCASSNGEGETQYFGPGTRLLVL.

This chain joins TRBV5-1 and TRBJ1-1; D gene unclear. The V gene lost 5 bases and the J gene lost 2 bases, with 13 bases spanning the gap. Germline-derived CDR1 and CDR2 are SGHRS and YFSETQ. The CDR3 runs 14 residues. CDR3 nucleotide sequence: TGCGCCAGCAGACCTTCGACGGGTAACACTGAAGCTTTCTTT. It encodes CASRPSTGNTEAFF.